This T cell receptor beta chain emerged from a study of T cell changes during pregnancy in multiple sclerosis. The CDR3 consists of 13 residues. Germline V gives CDR1 LNHDA, CDR2 SQIVND (reference sequence). V was shortened by 3 bases and J by 5 bases, with 11 bases between the two germline ends. TCRdb's copy holds only in-frame clones and misses some; the assay was immunoSEQ multiplex PCR. The sample consists of tens of thousands of clones, 90% of them appearing once. This specimen was peripheral blood, taken in the first trimester of pregnancy. The V and J genes are TRBV19 and TRBJ2-7; TRBD2 is a possible D gene (5 bases). The sequence derives from a female donor in good health, enrolled as a control in a pregnancy study. The DNA of the CDR3 is TGTGCCAGTAGTATCCTAGCCTCGGACGAGCAGTACTTC. Its translation: CASSILASDEQYF.